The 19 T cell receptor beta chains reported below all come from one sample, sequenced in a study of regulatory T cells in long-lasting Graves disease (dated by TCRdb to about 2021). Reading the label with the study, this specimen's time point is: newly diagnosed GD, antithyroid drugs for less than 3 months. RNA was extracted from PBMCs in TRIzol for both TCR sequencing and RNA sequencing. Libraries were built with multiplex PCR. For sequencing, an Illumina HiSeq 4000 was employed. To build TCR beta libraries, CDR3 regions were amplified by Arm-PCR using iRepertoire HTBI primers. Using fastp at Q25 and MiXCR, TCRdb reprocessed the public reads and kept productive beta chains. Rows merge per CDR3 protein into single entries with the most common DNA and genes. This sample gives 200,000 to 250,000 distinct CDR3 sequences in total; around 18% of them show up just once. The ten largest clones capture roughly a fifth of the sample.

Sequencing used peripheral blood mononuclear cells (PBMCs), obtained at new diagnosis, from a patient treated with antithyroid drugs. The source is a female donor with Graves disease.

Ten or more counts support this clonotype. In DNA form, the CDR3 reads TGTGCCAGCAGCGTATCGGAGACAGGGACCAACACTGAAGCTTTCTTT. Amino acids: CASSVSETGTNTEAFF. This sequence joins TRBV9 and TRBJ1-1, with TRBD1 matching over 7 bases. V lost 1 base, J lost 2 bases, and 8 bases stayed unmatched. The CDR3 runs to 16 residues. CDR1 and CDR2 (germline): SGDLS, YYNGEE.

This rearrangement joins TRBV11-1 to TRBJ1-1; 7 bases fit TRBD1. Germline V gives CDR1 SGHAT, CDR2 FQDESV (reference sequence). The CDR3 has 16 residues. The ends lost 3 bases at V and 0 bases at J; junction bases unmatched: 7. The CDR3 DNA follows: TGTGCCAGCAGCTTTTATGCCGGGACAGTGAACACTGAAGCTTTCTTT. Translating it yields CASSFYAGTVNTEAFF.

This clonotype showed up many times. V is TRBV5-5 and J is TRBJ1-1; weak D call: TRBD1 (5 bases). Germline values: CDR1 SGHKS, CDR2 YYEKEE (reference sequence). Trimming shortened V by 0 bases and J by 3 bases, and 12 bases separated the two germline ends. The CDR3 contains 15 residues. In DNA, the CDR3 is TGTGCCAGCAGCTTGGCCGCTGGGACCTACACTGAAGCTTTCTTT. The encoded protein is CASSLAAGTYTEAFF. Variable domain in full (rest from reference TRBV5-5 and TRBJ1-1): DAGVTQSPTHLIKTRGQQVTLRCSPISGHKSVSWYQQVLGQGPQFIFQYYEKEERGRGNFPDRFSARQFPNYSSELNVNALLLGDSALYLCASSLAAGTYTEAFFGQGTRLTVV.

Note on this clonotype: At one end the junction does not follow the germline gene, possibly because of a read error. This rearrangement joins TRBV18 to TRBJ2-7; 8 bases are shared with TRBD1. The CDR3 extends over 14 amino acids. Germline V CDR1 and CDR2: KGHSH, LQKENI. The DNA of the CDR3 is TGTGCCAGCAAGATGGACAGGGTATCCTACGAGCACTACTTC. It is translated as CASKMDRVSYEHYF.

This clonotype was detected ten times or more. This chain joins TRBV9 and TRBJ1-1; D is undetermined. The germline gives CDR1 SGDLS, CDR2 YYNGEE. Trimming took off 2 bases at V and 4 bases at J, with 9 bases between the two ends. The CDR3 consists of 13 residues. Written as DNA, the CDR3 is TGTGCCAGCAGCGTCGGGGTGGGCACTGAAGCTTTCTTT. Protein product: CASSVGVGTEAFF.

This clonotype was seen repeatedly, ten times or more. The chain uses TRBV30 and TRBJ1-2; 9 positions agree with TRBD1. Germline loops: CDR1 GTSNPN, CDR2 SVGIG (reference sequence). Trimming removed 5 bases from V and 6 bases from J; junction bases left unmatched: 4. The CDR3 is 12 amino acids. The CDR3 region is CAWLRDRDGYTF. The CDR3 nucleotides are TGTGCCTGGTTAAGGGACAGGGATGGCTACACCTTC.

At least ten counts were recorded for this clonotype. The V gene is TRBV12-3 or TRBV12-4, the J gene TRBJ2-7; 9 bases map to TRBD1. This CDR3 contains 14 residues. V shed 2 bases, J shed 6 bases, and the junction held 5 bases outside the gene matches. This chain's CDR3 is CASSLSRQGGEQYF. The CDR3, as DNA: TGTGCCAGCAGTTTATCCCGACAGGGGGGCGAGCAGTACTTC.

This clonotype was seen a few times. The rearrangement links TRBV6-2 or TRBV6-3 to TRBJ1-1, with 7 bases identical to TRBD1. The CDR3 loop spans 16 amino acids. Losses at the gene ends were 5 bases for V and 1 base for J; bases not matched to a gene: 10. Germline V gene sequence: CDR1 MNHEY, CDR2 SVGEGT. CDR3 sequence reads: CASSHMTGRRNTEAFF. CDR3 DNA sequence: TGTGCCAGCAGTCACATGACAGGGCGGCGGAACACTGAAGCTTTCTTT.

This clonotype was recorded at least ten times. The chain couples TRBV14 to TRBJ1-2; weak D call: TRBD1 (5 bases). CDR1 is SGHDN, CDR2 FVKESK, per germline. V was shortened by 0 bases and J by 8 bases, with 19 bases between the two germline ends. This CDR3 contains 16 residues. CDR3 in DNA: TGTGCCAGCAGCCAAGAAGCGGGGCAGGGCAGATACGGCTACACCTTC. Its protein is CASSQEAGQGRYGYTF.

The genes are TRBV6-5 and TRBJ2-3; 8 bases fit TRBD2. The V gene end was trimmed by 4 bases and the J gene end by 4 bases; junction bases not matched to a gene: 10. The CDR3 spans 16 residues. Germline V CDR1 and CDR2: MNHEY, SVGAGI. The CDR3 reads CASSFSSGSRSDTQYF. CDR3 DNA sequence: TGTGCCAGCAGTTTCTCCAGCGGGAGTAGGTCAGATACGCAGTATTTT.

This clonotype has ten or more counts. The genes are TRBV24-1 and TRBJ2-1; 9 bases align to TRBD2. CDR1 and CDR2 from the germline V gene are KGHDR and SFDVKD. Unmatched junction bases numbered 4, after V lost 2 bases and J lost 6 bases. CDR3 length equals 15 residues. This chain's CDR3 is CATSDYGGRANEQFF. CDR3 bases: TGTGCCACCAGTGATTACGGCGGGAGGGCCAATGAGCAGTTCTTC.

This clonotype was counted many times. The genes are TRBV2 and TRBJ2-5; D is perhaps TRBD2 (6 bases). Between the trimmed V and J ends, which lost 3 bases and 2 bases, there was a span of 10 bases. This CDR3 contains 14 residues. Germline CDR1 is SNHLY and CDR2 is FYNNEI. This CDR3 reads CASSEGGNQETQYF. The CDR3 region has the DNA TGTGCCAGCAGTGAGGGCGGGAATCAAGAGACCCAGTACTTC.

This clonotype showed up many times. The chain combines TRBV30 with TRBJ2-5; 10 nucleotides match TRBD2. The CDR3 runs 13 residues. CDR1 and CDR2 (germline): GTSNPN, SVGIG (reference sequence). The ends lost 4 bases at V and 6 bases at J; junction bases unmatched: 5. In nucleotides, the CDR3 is TGTGCCTGGACGGCTAGCGGGAGACAGACCCAGTACTTC. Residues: CAWTASGRQTQYF.

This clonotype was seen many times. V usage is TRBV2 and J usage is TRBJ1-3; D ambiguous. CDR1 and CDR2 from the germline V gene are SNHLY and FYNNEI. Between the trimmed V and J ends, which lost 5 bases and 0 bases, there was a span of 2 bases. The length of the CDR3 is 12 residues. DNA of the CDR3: TGTGCCAGCAGTTACTCTGGAAACACCATATATTTT. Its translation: CASSYSGNTIYF.

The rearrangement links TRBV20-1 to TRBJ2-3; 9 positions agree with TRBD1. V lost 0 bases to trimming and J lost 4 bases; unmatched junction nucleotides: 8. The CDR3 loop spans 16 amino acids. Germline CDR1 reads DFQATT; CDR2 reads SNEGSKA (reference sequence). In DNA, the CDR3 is TGCAGTGCTAGAGATGGAGGACAGGGGAGGGCAGATACGCAGTATTTT. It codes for CSARDGGQGRADTQYF.

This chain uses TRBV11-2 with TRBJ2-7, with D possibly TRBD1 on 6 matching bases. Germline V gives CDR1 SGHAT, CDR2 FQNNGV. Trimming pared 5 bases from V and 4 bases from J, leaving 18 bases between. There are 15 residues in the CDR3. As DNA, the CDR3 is TGTGCCAGCAGCCCCCCGACAGGCTTGGCTTACGAGCAGTACTTC. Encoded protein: CASSPPTGLAYEQYF.

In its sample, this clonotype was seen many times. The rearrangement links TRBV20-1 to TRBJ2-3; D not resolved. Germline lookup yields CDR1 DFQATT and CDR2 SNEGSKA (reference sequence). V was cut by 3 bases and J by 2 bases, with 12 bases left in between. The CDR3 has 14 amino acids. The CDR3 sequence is CSASQGGFTDTQYF. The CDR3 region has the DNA TGCAGTGCTAGCCAAGGCGGTTTCACAGATACGCAGTATTTT.

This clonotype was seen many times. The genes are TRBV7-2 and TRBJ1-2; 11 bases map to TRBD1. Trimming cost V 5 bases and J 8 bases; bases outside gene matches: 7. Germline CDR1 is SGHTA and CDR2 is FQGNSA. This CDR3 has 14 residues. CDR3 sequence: CASSTGQGAPGYTF. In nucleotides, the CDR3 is TGTGCCAGCAGCACCGGACAGGGGGCACCGGGCTACACCTTC.

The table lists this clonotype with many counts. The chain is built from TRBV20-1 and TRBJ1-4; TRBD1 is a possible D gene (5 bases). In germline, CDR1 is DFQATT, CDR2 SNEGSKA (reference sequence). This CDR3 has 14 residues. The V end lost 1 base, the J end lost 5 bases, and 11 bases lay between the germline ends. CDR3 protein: CSARGRQTNEKLFF. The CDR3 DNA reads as TGCAGTGCTAGAGGGAGACAGACGAATGAAAAACTGTTTTTT.